Listed below are T cell receptor beta chains from one sample, sequenced in a study of tumor-infiltrating lymphocytes in primary liver carcinoma. TCRdb passed the multiplex PCR reads through MiXCR, listing each CDR3 protein once. This table holds 310,000 or so distinct CDR3 sequences, approximately 64% found once. The source material was peripheral blood. These receptors all stem from a man in his forties or fifties with primary liver carcinoma and hepatitis B virus infection. Both conserved end residues are part of each CDR3. The D gene is left open where the match is weak. Clone size is not always given. Where it is, it says once, few, many or a class for expanded clones.

V gene: TRBV5-1
D gene: TRBD1
J gene: TRBJ2-1
clone size: .
CDR3 DNA: TGCGCCAGCAGCTTTTATTCGGGACAGGGTTACAATGAGCAGTTCTTC
CDR3 protein: CASSFYSGQGYNEQFF

V gene: TRBV10-2
D gene: .
J gene: TRBJ2-1
clone size: few
CDR3 DNA: TGCGCCAGCAGACAGGGCAATGAGCAGTTCTTC
CDR3 protein: CASRQGNEQFF

V gene: TRBV10-3
D gene: .
J gene: TRBJ2-4
clone size: .
CDR3 DNA: TGTGCCATCAGTGAGTTCTCCACAGGGATTGGCAAAGACATTCAGTACTTC
CDR3 protein: CAISEFSTGIGKDIQYF

V gene: TRBV6-1
D gene: .
J gene: TRBJ1-3
clone size: .
CDR3 DNA: TGTGCCAGCAGTCGCTCGGGTCTCTCTGGAAACACCATATATTTT
CDR3 protein: CASSRSGLSGNTIYF

V gene: TRBV6-2/TRBV6-3
D gene: .
J gene: TRBJ2-5
clone size: .
CDR3 DNA: TGTGCCGGCAGTCACGGGCGCAACCACGATATTAAAGAGACCCAGTACTTC
CDR3 protein: CAGSHGRNHDIKETQYF

V gene: TRBV4-3
D gene: .
J gene: TRBJ2-2
clone size: many
CDR3 DNA: TGCGCCAGCAGCCCAGTCAGAGGGGGTAGGGACACCGGGGAGCTGTTTTTT
CDR3 protein: CASSPVRGGRDTGELFF

V gene: TRBV11-2
D gene: .
J gene: TRBJ2-6
clone size: .
CDR3 DNA: TGTGACAGCAGCCTGGACAGCTCTGGGGCCAGCGTCCTGACTTTC
CDR3 protein: CDSSLDSSGASVLTF

V gene: TRBV6-2/TRBV6-3
D gene: TRBD1
J gene: TRBJ2-1
clone size: many
CDR3 DNA: TGTGCCAGCGAGGGACAGGGGTACAATGAGCAGTTCTTC
CDR3 protein: CASEGQGYNEQFF

V gene: TRBV4-1
D gene: .
J gene: TRBJ2-5
clone size: few
CDR3 DNA: TGCGCCAGCAGCCAGGCCCCCTTACAGGATGTGGGGGGAGAGACCCAGTACTTC
CDR3 protein: CASSQAPLQDVGGETQYF

V gene: TRBV5-5
D gene: .
J gene: TRBJ2-5
clone size: .
CDR3 DNA: TGTGCCAGCAACTTGAGGGGATCCCTCCAAGAGACCCAGTGCTTC
CDR3 protein: CASNLRGSLQETQCF

V gene: TRBV11-2
D gene: .
J gene: TRBJ2-1
clone size: .
CDR3 DNA: TGTGCCAGCAGCTTGGGGGAGAGCGAGCAACTCTTC
CDR3 protein: CASSLGESEQLF

V gene: TRBV6-2/TRBV6-3
D gene: TRBD2
J gene: TRBJ2-1
clone size: .
CDR3 DNA: TGTGCCGGCAGACGCCCGGGAGGGGATGAGAAGTTCTTC
CDR3 protein: CAGRRPGGDEKFF

V gene: TRBV7-8
D gene: TRBD2
J gene: TRBJ2-7
clone size: .
CDR3 DNA: TGTACCATCAGCCCACCTCCTAGCGGGAGGGCCGGCGAGCAGTACTTC
CDR3 protein: CTISPPPSGRAGEQYF

V gene: TRBV6-6
D gene: .
J gene: TRBJ2-5
clone size: .
CDR3 DNA: TGTGCCAGCGGTTACCCCGCGACTGGGGAGACCCAGTATTTC
CDR3 protein: CASGYPATGETQYF

V gene: TRBV6-5
D gene: .
J gene: TRBJ1-2
clone size: many
CDR3 DNA: TGTGCCAGCAGTATGGGGGGCTATGGCTACACCTTC
CDR3 protein: CASSMGGYGYTF

V gene: TRBV11-2
D gene: .
J gene: TRBJ1-4
clone size: medium-sized
CDR3 DNA: TGTGCCAGCAGCCGTAACCCGGCTGGGGAACTGTTTTTT
CDR3 protein: CASSRNPAGELFF

V gene: TRBV6-5
D gene: TRBD2
J gene: TRBJ2-7
clone size: .
CDR3 DNA: TGTGCCAGCAGTCCGAGTGGGCTTTTAGGACTAGCGGGGGCAAGCTCCTACGAGCAGTACTTC
CDR3 protein: CASSPSGLLGLAGASSYEQYF

V gene: TRBV6-2/TRBV6-3
D gene: TRBD1
J gene: TRBJ2-1
clone size: .
CDR3 DNA: TGTGCCAGCAGCAACCGACAGGGTCACAATGAGCAGTTCTTC
CDR3 protein: CASSNRQGHNEQFF

V gene: TRBV10-3
D gene: TRBD1
J gene: TRBJ2-1
clone size: .
CDR3 DNA: TGTGCTACCGAAGGGGGCCACAATGAGCAGTTCTTC
CDR3 protein: CATEGGHNEQFF

V gene: TRBV11-2
D gene: TRBD1
J gene: TRBJ2-7
clone size: .
CDR3 DNA: TGTGCCAGCAGCCGACATTCGGAACAGGGGCCAGGGGAGCAGTACTTC
CDR3 protein: CASSRHSEQGPGEQYF

V gene: TRBV2
D gene: TRBD2
J gene: TRBJ2-3
clone size: .
CDR3 DNA: TGTGCCAGCAGTGACCGGGAGGGCCCAGATACGCAGTATTTT
CDR3 protein: CASSDREGPDTQYF

V gene: TRBV11-2
D gene: TRBD2
J gene: TRBJ2-1
clone size: .
CDR3 DNA: TGTGCCAGCTTAGTTGGGACTAGCGGCCTCAATGAGCAGTTCTTC
CDR3 protein: CASLVGTSGLNEQFF

V gene: TRBV6-5
D gene: .
J gene: TRBJ1-6
clone size: .
CDR3 DNA: TGTGCCAGCAGCGAGCGCGTGATGGAGAATCCACCCCTCCACTTT
CDR3 protein: CASSERVMENPPLHF

V gene: TRBV5-1
D gene: TRBD2
J gene: TRBJ2-3
clone size: .
CDR3 DNA: TGCGCCAGCAGCTTGGCGGGGACTAGCGGATACGTGGCAGATACGCAGTATTTT
CDR3 protein: CASSLAGTSGYVADTQYF

V gene: TRBV28
D gene: .
J gene: TRBJ2-7
clone size: .
CDR3 DNA: TGTGCCAGCAGTTTCGGGGGTGTTTCCTACGAGCAGTACTTC
CDR3 protein: CASSFGGVSYEQYF

V gene: TRBV5-4
D gene: TRBD1
J gene: TRBJ1-5
clone size: .
CDR3 DNA: TGTGCCAGCAGCCAAAAGACAGGGGGCCGCACAGATACGCAGCATTTT
CDR3 protein: CASSQKTGGRTDTQHF

V gene: TRBV11-2
D gene: .
J gene: TRBJ2-5
clone size: .
CDR3 DNA: TGTGCCAGCAGCGGTTGGACTATAGGGTCCTCATGGGGGACCCAGTACTTC
CDR3 protein: CASSGWTIGSSWGTQYF

V gene: TRBV11-2
D gene: TRBD2
J gene: TRBJ2-2
clone size: .
CDR3 DNA: TGTGCCAGCAGCTTACAGCCTAGCGGGATCACATGGGAACTGTTTTTT
CDR3 protein: CASSLQPSGITWELFF

V gene: TRBV29-1
D gene: .
J gene: TRBJ2-3
clone size: .
CDR3 DNA: TGCAGCATCGCGGGGACCAGGAGGGTAGATACGCAGTATTTT
CDR3 protein: CSIAGTRRVDTQYF

V gene: TRBV5-1
D gene: TRBD1
J gene: TRBJ1-4
clone size: few
CDR3 DNA: TGCGCCAGCAGAACGACAGGGGCAGCGAATGAAAAACTGTTTTTT
CDR3 protein: CASRTTGAANEKLFF

V gene: TRBV11-2
D gene: TRBD2
J gene: TRBJ2-7
clone size: .
CDR3 DNA: TGTGTCAGCAGCAAGAGGGGACTAGCGGCCTACGAGCAGTACTTC
CDR3 protein: CVSSKRGLAAYEQYF

V gene: TRBV28
D gene: .
J gene: TRBJ2-7
clone size: .
CDR3 DNA: TGTGCCACAGGGGAGGTATACTACGAGCAGTACTTC
CDR3 protein: CATGEVYYEQYF

V gene: TRBV6-1
D gene: .
J gene: TRBJ2-1
clone size: .
CDR3 DNA: TGTGCCAGCAGCCAGGAGGCGCCCACCTACTATGAGCAGTTCTTC
CDR3 protein: CASSQEAPTYYEQFF

V gene: TRBV6-6
D gene: TRBD1
J gene: TRBJ2-7
clone size: .
CDR3 DNA: TGTGTCATCAGTCAGACAGGGGGCAGAACCTACGAGCAGTACTTC
CDR3 protein: CVISQTGGRTYEQYF

V gene: TRBV11-2
D gene: .
J gene: TRBJ1-2
clone size: .
CDR3 DNA: TGTGCCAGTAGCTCAGGTCGGGGGGACTATGGCTACACCTTC
CDR3 protein: CASSSGRGDYGYTF

V gene: TRBV24-1
D gene: .
J gene: TRBJ2-2
clone size: .
CDR3 DNA: TGTGCCATCAGTAAGACCCCGAACACCGGGGAGCTGTTTTTT
CDR3 protein: CAISKTPNTGELFF

V gene: TRBV6-6
D gene: TRBD2
J gene: TRBJ2-3
clone size: once
CDR3 DNA: TGTGCCAGCAGTTACCTCCTGGAGCGGGATGTAGATACGCAGTATTTT
CDR3 protein: CASSYLLERDVDTQYF

V gene: TRBV6-5
D gene: .
J gene: TRBJ2-1
clone size: many
CDR3 DNA: TGTGCCAGCAGAACAGGGACCAGCTACAATGAGCAGTTCTTC
CDR3 protein: CASRTGTSYNEQFF

V gene: TRBV11-1
D gene: .
J gene: TRBJ2-7
clone size: once
CDR3 DNA: TGTGCCAGCAGCACCCAGGGTAGGGCCTACGAACAGTACTTC
CDR3 protein: CASSTQGRAYEQYF

V gene: TRBV11-2
D gene: .
J gene: TRBJ2-3
clone size: medium-sized
CDR3 DNA: TGTGCCAGCAGCTTAGGAACTGGGAGGCAGTATTTT
CDR3 protein: CASSLGTGRQYF

V gene: TRBV10-2
D gene: TRBD2
J gene: TRBJ2-7
clone size: .
CDR3 DNA: TGCGCCAGCAGTGAGTCGGGAAGGCGGGAGGGCCACGAGCAGTACTTC
CDR3 protein: CASSESGRREGHEQYF

V gene: TRBV30
D gene: .
J gene: TRBJ1-1
clone size: .
CDR3 DNA: TGTGCCTGGAGCTGGCAGAACACTGAAGTTTTCTTT
CDR3 protein: CAWSWQNTEVFF

V gene: TRBV24-1
D gene: .
J gene: TRBJ2-5
clone size: few
CDR3 DNA: TGTGCCACCAGTGACCGAATGACGGACGTACACCAAGAGACCCAGTACTTC
CDR3 protein: CATSDRMTDVHQETQYF

V gene: TRBV11-2
D gene: .
J gene: TRBJ1-2
clone size: .
CDR3 DNA: TGTGCCAGCAGCCTAGATCTACGCAGAAACTATGGCTACACCTTC
CDR3 protein: CASSLDLRRNYGYTF

V gene: TRBV6-6
D gene: TRBD2
J gene: TRBJ2-1
clone size: .
CDR3 DNA: TGTGCTAGCAGGAGGACTAGCGGGTTCTCGGGGAATGAGCAGTTCTTC
CDR3 protein: CASRRTSGFSGNEQFF

V gene: TRBV29-1
D gene: .
J gene: TRBJ1-2
clone size: many
CDR3 DNA: TGCAGCGCCCTGGGCGGCAGGCCCTATGGCTACACCTTC
CDR3 protein: CSALGGRPYGYTF

V gene: TRBV5-1
D gene: .
J gene: TRBJ2-1
clone size: .
CDR3 DNA: TGCGCCAGCATGACCGTCCAGGGAAATGAGCAGTTCTTC
CDR3 protein: CASMTVQGNEQFF

V gene: TRBV11-2
D gene: TRBD2
J gene: TRBJ2-1
clone size: few
CDR3 DNA: TGTACCAGCAGCGCTGGACTAGCGGCGTACAATGAGCAGTTCTTC
CDR3 protein: CTSSAGLAAYNEQFF

V gene: TRBV12-3/TRBV12-4
D gene: TRBD1
J gene: TRBJ2-7
clone size: .
CDR3 DNA: TGTGCCAGCAGTCTCGACAGGGGTAGGGTTACCTACGTGCAGTACTTC
CDR3 protein: CASSLDRGRVTYVQYF

V gene: TRBV11-2
D gene: .
J gene: TRBJ2-7
clone size: .
CDR3 DNA: TGTGCCAGCAGCGAAGTGGGGCGGCTGAGGGAGCAGTACTTC
CDR3 protein: CASSEVGRLREQYF

V gene: TRBV11-2
D gene: .
J gene: TRBJ2-1
clone size: few
CDR3 DNA: TGTGTCAGCAGCTTAGATGCTAGTCTTTTGAGAGAGCAGTTCTTC
CDR3 protein: CVSSLDASLLREQFF

V gene: TRBV6-5
D gene: .
J gene: TRBJ2-7
clone size: many
CDR3 DNA: TGTGCCAGCAGGGGGGGGCACTACGAGCAGTACTTC
CDR3 protein: CASRGGHYEQYF

V gene: TRBV5-5
D gene: TRBD1
J gene: TRBJ2-1
clone size: many
CDR3 DNA: TGTGCCAGCAGTCGTACCGGGACAGGGGCTTACAATGAGCAGTTCTTC
CDR3 protein: CASSRTGTGAYNEQFF

V gene: TRBV5-1
D gene: TRBD1
J gene: TRBJ2-5
clone size: .
CDR3 DNA: TGCGCCAGCAGCCGGGAACCGGGACAGGGCGATACCCAGTACTTC
CDR3 protein: CASSREPGQGDTQYF

V gene: TRBV10-3
D gene: TRBD2
J gene: TRBJ2-1
clone size: many
CDR3 DNA: TGTGCCATCAGTGAGTCCGGACTAGCAGCCAGCTTC
CDR3 protein: CAISESGLAASF